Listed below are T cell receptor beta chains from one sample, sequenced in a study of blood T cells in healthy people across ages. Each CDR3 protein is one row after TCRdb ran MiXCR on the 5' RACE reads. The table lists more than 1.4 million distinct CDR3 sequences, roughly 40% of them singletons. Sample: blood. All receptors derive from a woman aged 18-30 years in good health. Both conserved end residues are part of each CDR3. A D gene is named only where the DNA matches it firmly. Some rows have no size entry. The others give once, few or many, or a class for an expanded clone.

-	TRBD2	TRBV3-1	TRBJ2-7	TGTGCCAGCAGCCGAAGCGGGGGAACCTACGAGCAGTACTTC	CASSRSGGTYEQYF
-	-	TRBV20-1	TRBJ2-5	TGCAGTGCTAGAGATTCCTGGGTGTACCAAGAGACCCAGTACTTC	CSARDSWVYQETQYF
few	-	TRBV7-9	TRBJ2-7	TGTGCCAGCAGCTTAGCGTGGGGGCGGAACTCCTACGAGCAGTACTTC	CASSLAWGRNSYEQYF
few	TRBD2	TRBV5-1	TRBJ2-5	TGCGCCAGCAGCTTAAAGGTCGCCGGGGGGGGGCGACTCCATGAGCAGTACTTC	CASSLKVAGGGRLHEQYF
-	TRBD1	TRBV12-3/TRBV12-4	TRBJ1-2	TGTGCCAGCAGTTTTAGGTTGACAGGGCGGAATTGGGACTACACCTTC	CASSFRLTGRNWDYTF
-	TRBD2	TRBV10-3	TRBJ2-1	TGTGCCATCAGTGTGGGGGGGGACTACAATGAGCAGTTCTTC	CAISVGGDYNEQFF
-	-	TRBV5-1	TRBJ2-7	TGCGCCAGCAGCTTGGAAGGAGGCCTTGCGCGGTTGAGCTCCTACGAGCAGTACTTC	CASSLEGGLARLSSYEQYF
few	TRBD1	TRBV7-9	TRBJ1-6	TGTGCCAGCAGTGGTGACAGGGATTATTCACCCCTCCACTTT	CASSGDRDYSPLHF
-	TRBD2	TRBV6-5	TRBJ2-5	TGTGCCAGCAGTTCCCTCGGGACTAGAAAGACCCAGTACTTC	CASSSLGTRKTQYF
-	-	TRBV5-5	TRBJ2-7	TGTGCCAGCAGCTTGAACCCAGGGGTGGGCTCCTACAATGAGCAGTACTTC	CASSLNPGVGSYNEQYF
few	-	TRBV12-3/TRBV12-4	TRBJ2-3	TGTGCCAGCAGTTCTAGCGCCCTCACAGATACGCAGTATTTT	CASSSSALTDTQYF
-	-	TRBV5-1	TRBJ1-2	TGCGCCAGCAGCCCCGAGGACGGTTCTAACTATGGCTACACCTTC	CASSPEDGSNYGYTF
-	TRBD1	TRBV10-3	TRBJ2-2	TGTGCCATCGGGCCGACAGGGGGTACCGGGGAGCTGTTTTTT	CAIGPTGGTGELFF
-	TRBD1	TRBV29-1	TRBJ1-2	TGCAGAGCGGGACAGGGGGACTATGGCTACACCTTC	CRAGQGDYGYTF
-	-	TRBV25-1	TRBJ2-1	TGTGCCAGCAGTGAAAGCAGGGCCGTTCACGGCAATGAGCAGTTCTTC	CASSESRAVHGNEQFF
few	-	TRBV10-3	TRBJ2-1	TGTGCCATCAGTGAACCCGCTACAGGGAACAATGAGCAGTTCTTC	CAISEPATGNNEQFF
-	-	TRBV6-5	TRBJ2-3	TGTGCCAGCAGACCTAGAAGCGTGGGGACAGATACGCAGTATTTT	CASRPRSVGTDTQYF
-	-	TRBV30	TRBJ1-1	TGTGCCTGGAGTGTACGTGTGAACACTGAAGCTTTCTTT	CAWSVRVNTEAFF
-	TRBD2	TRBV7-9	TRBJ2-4	TGTGCCAGCAGCTTAATAACTAGCGGGACAAAAAACATTCAGTACTTC	CASSLITSGTKNIQYF
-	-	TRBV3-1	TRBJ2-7	TGTGCCAGCAGCCAAGATCCCCCCCAGTGGACAAGACCCTACGAGCAGTACTTC	CASSQDPPQWTRPYEQYF
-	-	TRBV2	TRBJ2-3	TGTGCCAGCAGTGATGCAACGAGGGGGGCCACAGATACGCAGTATTTT	CASSDATRGATDTQYF
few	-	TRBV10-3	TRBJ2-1	TGTGCCATCAGTGAGCTGGAGGGCGAGTCCTACAATGAGCAGTTCTTC	CAISELEGESYNEQFF
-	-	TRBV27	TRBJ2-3	TGTGCCAGCAGTTCGTTAGGGGGACGCACAGATACGCAGTATTTT	CASSSLGGRTDTQYF
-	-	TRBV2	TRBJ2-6	TGTGCCAGCTCTACGACAGTTGGGGCCAACGTCCTGACTTTC	CASSTTVGANVLTF
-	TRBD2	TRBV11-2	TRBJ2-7	TGTGCCAGCAGCTTAGACCGTAGCGGGGTCTCCTACAATGAGCAGTACTTC	CASSLDRSGVSYNEQYF
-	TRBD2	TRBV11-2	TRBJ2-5	TGTGCCAGCAGCTCGGGGACTAGCGGGCCAGTAGCCCAGTACTTC	CASSSGTSGPVAQYF
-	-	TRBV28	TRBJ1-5	TGTGCCAGCAGTTTATTTACCGGTAACGACAATCAGCCCCAGCATTTT	CASSLFTGNDNQPQHF
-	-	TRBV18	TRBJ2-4	TGTGCCAGCTCACCAGTTCGGGGCCCAGGGCCTAAAAACATTCAGTACTTC	CASSPVRGPGPKNIQYF
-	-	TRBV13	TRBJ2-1	TGTGCCAGGGGGGGCAGGGTCAATGAGCAGTTCTTC	CARGGRVNEQFF
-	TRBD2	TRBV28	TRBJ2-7	TGTGCCAGCACCAAAAGGCCGGGGCGGCGGGGGGCCTACGAGCAGTACTTC	CASTKRPGRRGAYEQYF
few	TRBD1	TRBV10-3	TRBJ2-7	TGTGCCATCAGTGTGGGGGACAGGAGCACCTACGAGCAGTACTTC	CAISVGDRSTYEQYF
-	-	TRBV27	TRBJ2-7	TGTGCCAGCAGTTTCCAGGGTACGGGCTACGAGCAGTACTTC	CASSFQGTGYEQYF
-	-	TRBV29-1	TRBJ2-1	TGCAGCGCAGGCTCCACTGAGCAGTTCTTC	CSAGSTEQFF
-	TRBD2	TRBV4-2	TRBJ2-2	TGTGCCAGCGGCCGCTCCCGACTAGCGGGGGGAAACACCGGGGAGCTGTTTTTT	CASGRSRLAGGNTGELFF
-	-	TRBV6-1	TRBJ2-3	TGTGCCAGCAGCGCAGAACTCTCGGATACGCAGTATTTT	CASSAELSDTQYF
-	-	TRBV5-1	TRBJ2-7	TGCGCCAGCAGCTTGGGAGGGACGCAACCCTACGAGCAGTACTTC	CASSLGGTQPYEQYF
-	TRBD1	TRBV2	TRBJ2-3	TGTGCCAGCAGGGGACAGGGACAGATCACAGATACGCAGTATTTT	CASRGQGQITDTQYF
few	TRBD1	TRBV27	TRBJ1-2	TGTGCCAGCAGTTTATCCCGAGGACAGGTCTACTATGGCTACACCTTC	CASSLSRGQVYYGYTF
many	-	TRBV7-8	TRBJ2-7	TGTGCCAGCAGCTTAAGAGGGACTCTCTCCTACGAGCAGTACTTC	CASSLRGTLSYEQYF
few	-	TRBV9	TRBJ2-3	TGTGCCAGCAGCGTAGTTTCCAGTATTCCAGATACGCAGTATTTT	CASSVVSSIPDTQYF
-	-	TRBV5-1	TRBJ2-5	TGTGCCAGCAGTTTAACCTCGGAGACCCAGTACTTC	CASSLTSETQYF
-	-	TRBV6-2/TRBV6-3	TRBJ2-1	TGTGCCAGCAGAAGGCGTGGGGCATACAAGGAGCAGTTCTTC	CASRRRGAYKEQFF
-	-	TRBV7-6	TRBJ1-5	TGTGCCAGCGGCTTTGATGCAGGGCCCAGTCAGCCCCAGCATTTT	CASGFDAGPSQPQHF
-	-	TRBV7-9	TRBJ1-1	TGTGCCAGCAGCTTAGTAACCGGGGACACTGAAGCTTTCTTT	CASSLVTGDTEAFF
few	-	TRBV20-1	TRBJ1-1	TGCAGTGCTAGTAAGGTCGGCCAAAATCCTCGGAACACTGAAGCTTTCTTT	CSASKVGQNPRNTEAFF
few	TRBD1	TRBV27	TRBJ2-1	TGTGCCAGCAGTCTGACAGGGCTCCATGAGCAGTTCTTC	CASSLTGLHEQFF
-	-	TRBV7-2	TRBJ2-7	TGTGCCAGCAGTCCCCATCGGGGGCCCGGGAATGAGCAGTACTTC	CASSPHRGPGNEQYF
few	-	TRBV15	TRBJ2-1	TGTGCCACCAGCAGAGCTGAGGGGGACTCTCCAAAAGACAATGAGCAGTTCTTC	CATSRAEGDSPKDNEQFF
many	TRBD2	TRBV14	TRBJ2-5	TGTGCCAGCAGAAGCGGGACGGTACAAGAGACCCAGTACTTC	CASRSGTVQETQYF
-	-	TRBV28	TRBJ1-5	TGTGCCAGCCTCGTCAGGGGAACGCCCAGTCAGCCCCAGCATTTT	CASLVRGTPSQPQHF
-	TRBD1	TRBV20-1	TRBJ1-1	TGCAGTGCTCACAGGACAGGGGGCACTGAAGCTTTCTTT	CSAHRTGGTEAFF
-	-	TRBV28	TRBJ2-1	TGTGCCAGCATCTCCCAAATCCCCGCCTACAATGAGCAGTTCTTC	CASISQIPAYNEQFF
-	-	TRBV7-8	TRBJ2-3	TGTGCCAGCAGCTTAATGACCCCGGAGAGCACAGATACGCAGTATTTT	CASSLMTPESTDTQYF
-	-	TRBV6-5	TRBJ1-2	TGTGCAACTAGGGGGGGGGAAATGCCCTTTGGCTACACCTTC	CATRGGEMPFGYTF
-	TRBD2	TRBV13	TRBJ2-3	TGTGCCAGCAGATTGAGCGGGGGGGCCGCAGATACGCAGTATTTT	CASRLSGGAADTQYF